The sequence of this T cell receptor beta chain was determined in a study of Tregs in tolerant kidney transplant recipients. Overall study context: Mixed chimerism was transient after nonmyeloablative marrow transplants from related graft donors.

With respect to this clone: Its matching antigen is unknown.

Before regulatory T cell sorting, thawed PBMCs rested overnight at 37°C in about 200 IU/ml IL-2. Germline V gives CDR1 SGHRS, CDR2 YFSETQ. This CDR3 has 12 residues. V was trimmed by 4 bases and J by 9 bases, leaving 11 bases between them. Measured with immunoSEQ multiplex PCR; TCRdb has only the in-frame clones, and not every one. This sample has 60,000 to 65,000 clones; around 98% occur once, and the top ten carry around 0.34%. Broader study findings: Biological reproducibility was not directly addressed in this study. Activated donor B cell expansion appeared to reveal the most relevant donor-specific TCRbeta repertoire.

The chain has TRBV5-1 and TRBJ2-1, with D possibly being TRBD1 (6 bases). This receptor was obtained from a human donor who received a combined kidney and bone marrow transplant. The sample in question was Tregs from blood, obtained before the transplant. The CDR3 reads CASSRRGTEQFF. For the CDR3, the DNA is TGCGCCAGCAGCCGCAGGGGTACTGAGCAGTTCTTC.